This T cell receptor (beta chain) derives from a study of relationships among human T cell subsets (dated by TCRdb to the early 2010s). Turning to the overall study: Eight distinct blood T cell populations were sequenced: pan T, CD8 cytotoxic, regulatory, Th1, Th2, naive plus transitional, activated and memory cells.

Trimming removed 3 bases from V and 2 bases from J, leaving 9 bases between the germline ends. The CDR3 sequence holds 14 residues, the cysteine and phenylalanine included. CDR3 DNA only is kept here, 42 bases in frame from base 1. Sequences KGHSH (CDR1) and LQKENI (CDR2) are obtained from the germline V gene. Th1 cells were collected as the CD4+CD25-CD294- flow-through after CD25, CD56 and CD294 bead selections. Miltenyi superparamagnetic beads coated with subset-specific monoclonal antibodies were used for isolation of the T cell subsets. Every T cell population came from peripheral blood. Ficoll separation of whole blood yielded mononuclear cells, and anti-CD14 microbeads were then used to deplete the monocytes. Isolated cell populations were immediately resuspended in RNAprotect reagent. General conclusions and limits of the study: More than 60% of CD8+ cytotoxic sequences came from clones with more than 100 reads, while the regulatory and Th2 subsets showed few clones of that size. V, D and J usage, CDR3 length and N-nucleotide additions showed no statistically significant differences among the seven subsets. A CD4+CD8+ double-positive population could not be ruled out by the bead-based sorting. The considerable overlap in CDR3s among Th1, Th2 and regulatory T cells was taken as suggesting that cell fate choices are stochastic.

The library was produced with multiplex PCR. The sample was run on a 454 GS FLX. Semiquantitative ARM-PCR was used to amplify the TCR alpha and beta CDR3 regions from mRNA. In ARM-PCR, tagged nested gene-specific primers were used first, and communal superprimers then performed exponential amplification. Exonuclease was used to remove the nested primers before the first-round PCR products went through the second amplification round. Sequencing of the amplicons was performed on the 454 platform, which allows millions of DNA fragments to be sequenced rapidly without cloning bias. A read mappable to both V and J germline segments was defined as an effective read. In the source study's methods: Reads were assigned to germline V, D and J segments with IRmap, which uses pyromap, a Smith-Waterman modification adapted to 454 sequencing errors. D-beta assignments were filtered using cutoffs set at the 99th percentile of alignment scores from simulated random sequences. The CDR3 was taken to be the amino acids lying between the conserved V-segment Y[YFLI]C motif and the J-segment [FW]GXGT motif. Repertoire diversity was estimated with a compound Poisson process model previously applied to large-scale EST data. A procedure for detecting cross-contamination was used to argue that sample contamination was not the source of the shared CDR3s. Using fastp at Q25 and MiXCR, TCRdb reprocessed the public reads and kept productive beta chains. Rows merge per CDR3 protein into single entries with the most common DNA and genes. The V and J calls, along with clone size, are taken from TCRdb and not from the paper's own processing. The sample table holds more than 10,000 distinct CDR3 sequences, of which approximately 64% were seen once. Together, the top ten hold 25% to 30% of the sample.

A note on this clonotype: Its specific antigen is unknown. No base quality information exists; no much larger clone differs at one position.

The chain is assembled from TRBV18 and TRBJ2-3; confidence is insufficient to name the D gene. Sequenced material: CD4+ Th1 cells sorted from blood. What the cell subset or site label conveys for this sample: CD4+CD25-CD294- T helper 1 cells. The sequence came from a middle-aged man in good health. The CDR3 loop reads CASSPSQLTDTQYF. The sequence in DNA is TGTGCCAGCTCACCTTCCCAGCTCACAGATACGCAGTATTTT.